The 14 T cell receptor beta chains reported below all come from one sample, sequenced in a study of OX40 agonist ivuxolimab in advanced cancers. Assay used: immunoSEQ multiplex PCR; TCRdb lists only in-frame clones, some missing. The data show some 57,000 clones, about 87% seen once. The sequences come from CD4+ or CD8+ T cells sorted from blood, collected in a trial of the OX40 agonist ivuxolimab. Receptors were obtained from an adult with an advanced solid tumor such as melanoma, head and neck, liver or kidney cancer.

The J gene is TRBJ1-3, the V gene TRBV5-1, with D unresolved. The CDR3 is 14 amino acids. Per the germline V gene, CDR1 is SGHRS and CDR2 is YFSETQ. V was pared by 1 base and J by 4 bases, with 9 bases between. The DNA of the CDR3 is TGCGCCAGCAGCTTGTCCGGGGAGGGAAACACCATATATTTT. Translating it yields CASSLSGEGNTIYF.

The genes are TRBV9 and TRBJ2-3; D gene ambiguous. The length of the CDR3 is 15 residues. Trimming pared 0 bases from V and 1 base from J, leaving 9 bases between. Germline CDR1 and CDR2: SGDLS and YYNGEE. CDR3 nucleotides: TGTGCCAGCAGCGTAGCAGGTCAGGGCACAGATACGCAGTATTTT. This sequence encodes CASSVAGQGTDTQYF.

The gene calls are TRBV27 and TRBJ1-5; D uncertain. CDR3 length: 13 amino acids. Germline V gene sequence: CDR1 MNHEY, CDR2 SMNVEV (reference sequence). The ends were cut back, 3 bases at V and 0 bases at J, with 3 bases in the middle. CDR3 in DNA: TGTGCCAGCAGTTTCGCTAGCAATCAGCCCCAGCATTTT. This gives the protein CASSFASNQPQHF.

The CDR3 sequence is CASSFLAGGSSEQYF. DNA of the CDR3: TGTGCCAGCAGTTTTCTAGCGGGAGGGTCGAGCGAGCAGTACTTC. The chain links TRBV28 to TRBJ2-7, with 12 nucleotides matching TRBD2. V lost 3 bases to trimming and J lost 6 bases; unmatched junction nucleotides: 6. Germline V gene lookup returns CDR1 MDHEN and CDR2 SYDVKM. The CDR3 consists of 15 residues. Full variable domain (outside the CDR3, taken from reference TRBV28 and TRBJ2-7): DVKVTQSSRYLVKRTGEKVFLECVQDMDHENMFWYRQDPGLGLRLIYFSYDVKMKEKGDIPEGYSVSREKKERFSLILESASTNQTSMYLCASSFLAGGSSEQYFGPGTRLTVT.

CDR3 nucleotide sequence: TGTGCCAGCAGCGTAAGAGGGGATTTGCTGGACAATGAGCAGTTCTTC. This encodes CASSVRGDLLDNEQFF. This chain links TRBV9 with TRBJ2-1; D may be TRBD1 or TRBD2 (5 bases each). This CDR3 has 16 residues. Trimming removed 1 base at V and 5 bases at J, with 16 bases between. In germline, CDR1 is SGDLS, CDR2 YYNGEE.

This clone was seen only once. CDR3 in amino acids: CSVYRATNEKLFF. The DNA for the CDR3 is TGCAGCGTGTACAGGGCAACTAATGAAAAACTGTTTTTT. This chain links TRBV29-1 with TRBJ1-4, with a tentative D call TRBD1 (6 bases). Looked up from germline, CDR1 is SQVTM and CDR2 is ANQGSEA. The V end was cut by 6 bases, the J end by 0 bases, with 8 bases between. This CDR3 spans 13 amino acids.

V is TRBV9 and J is TRBJ2-2, with D perhaps TRBD1 or TRBD2 (6 bases each). The CDR3 has 14 residues. Germline CDR1 reads SGDLS; CDR2 reads YYNGEE. V lost 5 bases and J 0 bases, leaving 8 bases between the germline ends. CDR3 sequence: CASRGGANTGELFF. The CDR3 DNA follows: TGTGCCAGCAGGGGGGGCGCGAACACCGGGGAGCTGTTTTTT.

The chain couples TRBV5-6 to TRBJ1-2; D ambiguous. V was clipped by 3 bases and J by 6 bases, with 12 bases between them. Germline CDR1 SGHDT, CDR2 YYEEEE. This CDR3 comprises 13 residues. The CDR3 nucleotides are TGTGCCAGCAGCTCGGTCCGCCCAAATGGCTACACCTTC. Amino acid sequence: CASSSVRPNGYTF.

The chain combines TRBV5-1 with TRBJ2-3; D remains ambiguous. The germline V gene has CDR1 SGHRS and CDR2 YFSETQ. The CDR3 extends over 15 amino acids. With 4 bases removed from V and 0 bases from J, the gap between germline ends came to 12 bases. The CDR3 DNA reads as TGCGCCAGCAGCCCGGACCGGGCTAGCACAGATACGCAGTATTTT. Its protein is CASSPDRASTDTQYF.

This clone appeared a few times. This chain connects TRBV28 to TRBJ1-5; D not certain. V was trimmed by 2 bases and J by 1 base, leaving 12 bases between them. The CDR3 has 16 residues. Germline-derived CDR1 and CDR2 are MDHEN and SYDVKM. CDR3 loop: CASSLKGKRSNQPQHF. The CDR3, as DNA: TGTGCCAGCAGTTTAAAGGGCAAACGAAGCAATCAGCCCCAGCATTTT. Using reference TRBV28 and TRBJ1-5 for the parts outside the CDR3, the full variable domain is DVKVTQSSRYLVKRTGEKVFLECVQDMDHENMFWYRQDPGLGLRLIYFSYDVKMKEKGDIPEGYSVSREKKERFSLILESASTNQTSMYLCASSLKGKRSNQPQHFGDGTRLSIL.

This chain uses TRBV4-2 with TRBJ1-5; TRBD1 agrees at 8 bases. The length of the CDR3 is 18 residues. V shed 0 bases, J shed 2 bases, and the junction held 9 bases outside the gene matches. Germline CDR1 reads LGHNA; CDR2 reads YNFKEQ. DNA for the CDR3: TGTGCCAGCAGCCAAGATCGGGCAGGGGGCTTGGGCAATCAGCCCCAGCATTTT. The encoded protein is CASSQDRAGGLGNQPQHF.

The rearrangement links TRBV28 to TRBJ2-2; D perhaps matches TRBD1 (6 bases). The germline V gene has CDR1 MDHEN and CDR2 SYDVKM. This CDR3 contains 15 residues. The V and J ends lost 7 bases and 0 bases respectively, with 12 bases between them. This CDR3 is CASNSGDPNTGELFF. CDR3 nucleotide sequence: TGTGCCAGCAATTCAGGGGACCCGAACACCGGGGAGCTGTTTTTT. Full variable domain (missing parts from reference TRBV28 and TRBJ2-2): DVKVTQSSRYLVKRTGEKVFLECVQDMDHENMFWYRQDPGLGLRLIYFSYDVKMKEKGDIPEGYSVSREKKERFSLILESASTNQTSMYLCASNSGDPNTGELFFGEGSRLTVL.

This sequence joins TRBV29-1 and TRBJ2-6, with D unclear. The CDR3 totals 15 residues. The germline V and J ends were trimmed by 1 base and 4 bases, with 11 bases remaining between them. Germline V CDR1 and CDR2: SQVTM, ANQGSEA. The CDR3 bases are TGCAGCGTTGAAGGGTCCCCAGGAGGGGCCAACGTCCTGACTTTC. The encoded protein is CSVEGSPGGANVLTF.

The chain has TRBV5-1 and TRBJ2-1; 10 nucleotides agree with TRBD2. V shed 4 bases and J 9 bases; nucleotides not matched to a gene: 10. CDR1 is SGHRS, CDR2 YFSETQ, per germline. This CDR3 has 15 amino acids. The CDR3 loop is CASSGELAGVGEQFF. The CDR3 DNA reads as TGCGCCAGCAGCGGGGAGCTAGCGGGAGTTGGTGAGCAGTTCTTC.